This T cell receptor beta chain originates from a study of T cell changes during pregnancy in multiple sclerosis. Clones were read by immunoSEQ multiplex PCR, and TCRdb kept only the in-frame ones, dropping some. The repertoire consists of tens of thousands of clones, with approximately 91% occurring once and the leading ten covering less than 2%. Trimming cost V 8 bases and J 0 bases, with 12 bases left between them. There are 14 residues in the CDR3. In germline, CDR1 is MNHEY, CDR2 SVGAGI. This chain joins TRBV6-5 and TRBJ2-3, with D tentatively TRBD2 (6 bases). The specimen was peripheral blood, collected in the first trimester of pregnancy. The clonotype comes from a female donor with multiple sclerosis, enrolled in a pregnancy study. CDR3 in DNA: TGTGCCAGCCCCCGGGAGCCTAGCACAGATACGCAGTATTTT. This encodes CASPREPSTDTQYF.